This entry lists 11 T cell receptor beta chains sequenced from one sample in a study of T-cell memory formation after mild COVID-19. TCRdb recomputed calls from the 5' RACE reads with MiXCR, one row per CDR3 protein. The sample has around 500,000 distinct CDR3 sequences, 15% to 20% seen once. The sequencing input was PBMCs or a T cell subset sorted from them (not recorded which). These receptors all stem from an adult woman who had mild COVID-19 (a few samples of this study predate the infection). Cell type and time point are not known.

This clonotype turned up a few times. The chain links TRBV11-1 to TRBJ1-1, with D hard to call. The CDR3 consists of 15 residues. V gave up 0 bases and J gave up 1 base, with 9 bases separating them. CDR1 and CDR2 (germline): SGHAT, FQDESV (reference sequence). CDR3 nucleotides: TGTGCCAGCAGCTTAGCGTGGATTGGGAACACTGAAGCTTTCTTT. This gives the protein CASSLAWIGNTEAFF.

This clonotype has more than one count but fewer than ten. This chain joins TRBV24-1 and TRBJ1-5, with a possible D match to TRBD1 (6 bases). CDR1 KGHDR and CDR2 SFDVKD come from the germline V gene. The CDR3 loop spans 17 amino acids. Deletions cut 2 bases from V and 0 bases from J, with 13 bases between. DNA for the CDR3: TGTGCCACCAGTGATTCCACAGGGAACCCTAGCAATCAGCCCCAGCATTTT. Its protein is CATSDSTGNPSNQPQHF.

The chain couples TRBV9 to TRBJ2-1, with D possibly TRBD2 on 5 matching bases. V gave up 0 bases and J gave up 7 bases, with 11 bases separating them. This CDR3 has 14 residues. CDR1 and CDR2 (germline): SGDLS, YYNGEE. CDR3: CASSVEASTNEQFF. The DNA for the CDR3 is TGTGCCAGCAGCGTAGAGGCTAGCACAAATGAGCAGTTCTTC.

The V gene is TRBV6-5, the J gene TRBJ1-1, with 7 positions matching TRBD1. The trim removed 6 bases at V and 3 bases at J, leaving 7 bases unmatched. The CDR3 consists of 14 residues. The germline gives CDR1 MNHEY, CDR2 SVGAGI. CDR3 residues: CASRTDRVDTEAFF. The CDR3 DNA reads as TGTGCCAGCAGAACCGACAGGGTGGACACTGAAGCTTTCTTT.

The gene calls are TRBV2 and TRBJ1-1; no reliable D call. The CDR3 length is 14 residues. V lost 6 bases and J 3 bases, leaving 14 bases between the germline ends. CDR1 is SNHLY and CDR2 is FYNNEI in the germline V gene. CDR3 sequence: CASSPTEVDTEAFF. The DNA of the CDR3 is TGTGCCAGCAGCCCCACAGAGGTTGACACTGAAGCTTTCTTT.

This clonotype has just a few counts. This chain connects TRBV20-1 to TRBJ2-7; D unresolved. Deletions cut 3 bases from V and 0 bases from J, with 0 bases between. Germline V lookup: CDR1 DFQATT, CDR2 SNEGSKA (reference sequence). CDR3 length: 10 residues. The CDR3 DNA reads TGCAGTGCTAGCTCCTACGAGCAGTACTTC. As protein: CSASSYEQYF.

V usage is TRBV12-3 or TRBV12-4 and J usage is TRBJ2-5; perhaps TRBD2 as D (5 bases). V was trimmed by 3 bases and J by 5 bases, leaving 10 bases between them. The CDR3 has 13 residues. In DNA, the CDR3 is TGTGCCAGCAGTTTTCTAGCTGGCGAGACCCAGTACTTC. This gives the protein CASSFLAGETQYF.

The J gene is TRBJ1-5, the V gene TRBV4-2, with 10 positions matching TRBD1. Germline V lookup: CDR1 LGHNA, CDR2 YNFKEQ. J gave up 1 base and V 4 bases, and 4 bases lay outside the gene matches. The CDR3 is made up of 16 amino acids. As DNA, the CDR3 is TGTGCCAGCAGCCGGAGACAGGGGGCAAGCAATCAGCCCCAGCATTTT. Protein product: CASSRRQGASNQPQHF.

This clonotype showed up just a few times. The rearrangement joins TRBV4-1 to TRBJ1-2, with D possibly being TRBD1 (6 bases). The germline CDR1 and CDR2 sequences are MGHRA and YSYEKL. The V end was cut by 2 bases, the J end by 3 bases, with 16 bases between. This CDR3 spans 16 amino acids. The CDR3 DNA sequence: TGCGCCAGCAGCCAAACTTCAGGGGTGAATTACTATGGCTACACCTTC. Its protein is CASSQTSGVNYYGYTF.

This clonotype has more than one count but fewer than ten. The chain combines TRBV24-1 with TRBJ2-7; 9 bases are shared with TRBD1. Per germline, CDR1 KGHDR and CDR2 SFDVKD. V lost 1 base to trimming and J lost 3 bases; unmatched junction nucleotides: 3. The CDR3 length is 15 residues. Here the CDR3 DNA reads TGTGCCACCAGTGATTTCGGGACAGGGAACTACGAGCAGTACTTC. This translates into CATSDFGTGNYEQYF.

This clonotype was found a few times. The CDR3 reads CASSLGPTNTEAFF. CDR3 sequence (DNA): TGCGCCAGCAGCCTGGGACCGACGAACACTGAAGCTTTCTTT. This chain uses TRBV5-1 with TRBJ1-1; tentative D call: TRBD1 (5 bases). V lost 4 bases and J lost 1, with 11 bases in between. The CDR3 is 14 residues long. Germline V gene lookup returns CDR1 SGHRS and CDR2 YFSETQ.